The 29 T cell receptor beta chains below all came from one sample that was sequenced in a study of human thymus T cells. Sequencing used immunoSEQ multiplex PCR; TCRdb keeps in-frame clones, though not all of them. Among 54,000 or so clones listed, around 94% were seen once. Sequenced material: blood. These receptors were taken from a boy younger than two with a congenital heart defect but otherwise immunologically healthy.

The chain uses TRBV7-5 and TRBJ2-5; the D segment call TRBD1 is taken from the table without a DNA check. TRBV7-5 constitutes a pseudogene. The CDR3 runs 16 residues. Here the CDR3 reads CARSPPGQGVQETQYF. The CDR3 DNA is TGTGCCAGAAGCCCCCCGGGACAGGGGGTACAAGAGACCCAGTACTTC.

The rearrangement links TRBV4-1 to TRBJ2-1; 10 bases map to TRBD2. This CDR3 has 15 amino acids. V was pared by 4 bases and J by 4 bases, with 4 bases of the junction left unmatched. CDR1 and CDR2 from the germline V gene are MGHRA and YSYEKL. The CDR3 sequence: CASSRRLAGYNEQFF. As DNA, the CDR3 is TGCGCCAGCAGCCGTAGACTAGCGGGTTACAATGAGCAGTTCTTC.

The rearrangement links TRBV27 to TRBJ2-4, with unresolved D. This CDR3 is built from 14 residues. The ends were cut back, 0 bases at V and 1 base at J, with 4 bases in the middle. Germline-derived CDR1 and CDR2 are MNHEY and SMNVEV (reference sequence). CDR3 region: CASSLSGAKNIQYF. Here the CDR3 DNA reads TGTGCCAGCAGTTTATCAGGGGCCAAAAACATTCAGTACTTC.

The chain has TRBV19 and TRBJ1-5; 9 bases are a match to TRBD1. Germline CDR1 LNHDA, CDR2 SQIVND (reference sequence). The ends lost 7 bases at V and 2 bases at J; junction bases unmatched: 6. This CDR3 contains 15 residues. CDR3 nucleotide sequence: TGTGCCAGTACCCCGGGACAGGGTTGCAATCAGCCCCAGCATTTT. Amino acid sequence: CASTPGQGCNQPQHF.

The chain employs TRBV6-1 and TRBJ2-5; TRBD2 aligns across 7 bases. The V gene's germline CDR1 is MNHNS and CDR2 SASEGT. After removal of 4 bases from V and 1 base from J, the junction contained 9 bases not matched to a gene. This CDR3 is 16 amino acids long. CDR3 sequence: CASSGTGTTAQETQYF. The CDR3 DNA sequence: TGTGCCAGCAGTGGGACCGGGACTACGGCCCAAGAGACCCAGTACTTC.

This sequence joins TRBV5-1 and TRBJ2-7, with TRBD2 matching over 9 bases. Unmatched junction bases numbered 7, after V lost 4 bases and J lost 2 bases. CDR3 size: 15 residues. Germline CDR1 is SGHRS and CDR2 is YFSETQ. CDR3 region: CASSLMGLAAYEQYF. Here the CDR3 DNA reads TGCGCCAGCAGCCTGATGGGACTAGCCGCCTACGAGCAGTACTTC. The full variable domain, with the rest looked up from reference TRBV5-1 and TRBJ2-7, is KAGVTQTPRYLIKTRGQQVTLSCSPISGHRSVSWYQQTPGQGLQFLFEYFSETQRNKGNFPGRFSGRQFSNSRSEMNVSTLELGDSALYLCASSLMGLAAYEQYFGPGTRLTVT.

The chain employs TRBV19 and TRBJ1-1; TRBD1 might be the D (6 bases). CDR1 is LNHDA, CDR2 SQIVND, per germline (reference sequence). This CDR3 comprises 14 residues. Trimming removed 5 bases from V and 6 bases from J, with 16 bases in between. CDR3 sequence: CASSQTGLGAEAFF. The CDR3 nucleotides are TGTGCCAGTAGTCAGACAGGTCTAGGGGCTGAAGCTTTCTTT.

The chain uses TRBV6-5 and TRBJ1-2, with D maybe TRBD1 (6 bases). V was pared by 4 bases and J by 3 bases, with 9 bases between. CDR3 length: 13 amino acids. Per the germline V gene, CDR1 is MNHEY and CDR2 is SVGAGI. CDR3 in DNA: TGTGCCAGCAGTTTGGGGGCGTACTATGGCTACACCTTC. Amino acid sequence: CASSLGAYYGYTF.

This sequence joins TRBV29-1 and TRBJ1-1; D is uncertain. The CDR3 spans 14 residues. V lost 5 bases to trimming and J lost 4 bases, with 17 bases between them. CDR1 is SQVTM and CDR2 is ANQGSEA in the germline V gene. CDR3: CSVSFGPEGTEAFF. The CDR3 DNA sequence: TGCAGCGTTAGCTTTGGGCCGGAGGGCACTGAAGCTTTCTTT.

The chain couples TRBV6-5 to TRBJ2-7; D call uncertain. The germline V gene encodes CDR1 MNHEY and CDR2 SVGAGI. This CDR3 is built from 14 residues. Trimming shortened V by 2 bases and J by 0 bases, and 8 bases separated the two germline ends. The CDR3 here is CASSYTGSSYEQYF. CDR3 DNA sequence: TGTGCCAGCAGTTACACGGGTTCCTCCTACGAGCAGTACTTC.

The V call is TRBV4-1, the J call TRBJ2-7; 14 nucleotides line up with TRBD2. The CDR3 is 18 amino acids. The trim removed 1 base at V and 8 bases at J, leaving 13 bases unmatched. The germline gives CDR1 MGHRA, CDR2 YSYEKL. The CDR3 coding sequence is TGCGCCAGCAGCCAAGTGCAACCTCGGGGACTAGCGGGAGACCAGCAGTACTTC. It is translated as CASSQVQPRGLAGDQQYF.

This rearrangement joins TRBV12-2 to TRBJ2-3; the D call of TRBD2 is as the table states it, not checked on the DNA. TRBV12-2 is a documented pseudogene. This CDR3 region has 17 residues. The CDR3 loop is CASRPFGLANPTDTQYF. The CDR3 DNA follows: TGTGCAAGTCGACCTTTCGGACTAGCCAACCCCACAGATACGCAGTATTTT.

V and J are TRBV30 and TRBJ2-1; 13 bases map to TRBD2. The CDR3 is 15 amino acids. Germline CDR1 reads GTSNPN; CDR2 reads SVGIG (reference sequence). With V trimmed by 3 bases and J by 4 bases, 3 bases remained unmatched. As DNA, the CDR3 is TGTGCCTGGAGGGCGACTAGCGGGGGGTACAATGAGCAGTTCTTC. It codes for CAWRATSGGYNEQFF.

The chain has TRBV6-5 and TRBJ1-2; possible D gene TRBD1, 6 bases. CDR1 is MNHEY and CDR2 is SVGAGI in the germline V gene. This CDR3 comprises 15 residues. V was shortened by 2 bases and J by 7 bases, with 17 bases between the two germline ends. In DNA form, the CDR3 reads TGTGCCAGCAGTTACGCGCGGGGGCCAGCCTCTGGCTACACCTTC. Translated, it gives CASSYARGPASGYTF.

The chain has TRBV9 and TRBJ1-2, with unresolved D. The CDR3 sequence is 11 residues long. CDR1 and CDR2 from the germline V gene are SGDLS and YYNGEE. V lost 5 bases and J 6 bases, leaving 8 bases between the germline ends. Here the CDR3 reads CASRDGNGYTF. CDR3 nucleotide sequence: TGTGCCAGCAGGGATGGGAATGGCTACACCTTC.

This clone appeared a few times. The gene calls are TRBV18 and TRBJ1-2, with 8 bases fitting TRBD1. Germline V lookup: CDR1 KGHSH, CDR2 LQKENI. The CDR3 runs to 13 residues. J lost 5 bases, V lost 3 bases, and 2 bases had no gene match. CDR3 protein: CASSPDRGYGYTF. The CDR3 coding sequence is TGTGCCAGCTCACCCGACAGGGGATATGGCTACACCTTC.

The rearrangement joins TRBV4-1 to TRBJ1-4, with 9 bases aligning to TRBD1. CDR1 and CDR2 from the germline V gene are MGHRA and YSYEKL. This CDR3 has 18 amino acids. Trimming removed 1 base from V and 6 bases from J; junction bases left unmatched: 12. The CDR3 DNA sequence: TGCGCCAGCAGCCAAGGTGCCGGCTTAGGGACAGGGTATGAAAAACTGTTTTTT. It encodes CASSQGAGLGTGYEKLFF.

The CDR3 sequence: CASRRERTGELFF. The CDR3 DNA follows: TGTGCCAGCAGGAGGGAGAGGACCGGGGAGCTGTTTTTT. The rearrangement uses TRBV27 and TRBJ2-2, with D perhaps matching TRBD2 (5 bases). The germline CDR1 and CDR2 sequences are MNHEY and SMNVEV (reference sequence). The ends were cut back, 6 bases at V and 5 bases at J, with 10 bases in the middle. The CDR3 runs 13 residues.

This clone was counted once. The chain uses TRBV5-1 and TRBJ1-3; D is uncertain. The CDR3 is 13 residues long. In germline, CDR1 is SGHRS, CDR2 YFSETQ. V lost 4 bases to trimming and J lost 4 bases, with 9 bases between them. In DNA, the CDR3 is TGCGCCAGCAGCGTAGGAAACGGAAACACCATATATTTT. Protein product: CASSVGNGNTIYF.

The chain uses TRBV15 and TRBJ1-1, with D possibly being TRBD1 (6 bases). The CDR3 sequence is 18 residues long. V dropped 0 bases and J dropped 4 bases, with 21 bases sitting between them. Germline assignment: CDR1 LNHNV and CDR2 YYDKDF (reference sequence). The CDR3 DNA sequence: TGTGCCACCAGCAGAGATCTGGGCTTGCGGAAGGGGGGCACTGAAGCTTTCTTT. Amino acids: CATSRDLGLRKGGTEAFF.

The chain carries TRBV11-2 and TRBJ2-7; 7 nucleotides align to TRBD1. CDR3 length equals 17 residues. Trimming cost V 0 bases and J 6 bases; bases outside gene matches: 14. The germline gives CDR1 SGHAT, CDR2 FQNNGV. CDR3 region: CASSLDPTGKIMFEQYF. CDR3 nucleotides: TGTGCCAGCAGCTTAGACCCGACAGGGAAGATAATGTTCGAGCAGTACTTC.

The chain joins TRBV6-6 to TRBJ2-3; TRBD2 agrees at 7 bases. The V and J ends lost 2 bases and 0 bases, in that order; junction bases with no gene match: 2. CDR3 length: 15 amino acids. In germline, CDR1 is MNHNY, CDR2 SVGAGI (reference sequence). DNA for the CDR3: TGTGCCAGCAGTTACAGCGGGGTTAGCACAGATACGCAGTATTTT. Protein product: CASSYSGVSTDTQYF.

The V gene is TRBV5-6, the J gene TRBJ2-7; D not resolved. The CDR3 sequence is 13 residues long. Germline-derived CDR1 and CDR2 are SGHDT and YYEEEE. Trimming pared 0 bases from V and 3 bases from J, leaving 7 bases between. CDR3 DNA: TGTGCCAGCAGCTTGGAGGCAGACTACGAGCAGTACTTC. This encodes CASSLEADYEQYF.

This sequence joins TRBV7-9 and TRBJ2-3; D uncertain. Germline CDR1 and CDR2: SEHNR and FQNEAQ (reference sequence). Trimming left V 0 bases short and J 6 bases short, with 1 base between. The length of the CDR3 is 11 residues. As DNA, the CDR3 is TGTGCCAGCAGCTTAGCCGATACGCAGTATTTT. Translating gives CASSLADTQYF. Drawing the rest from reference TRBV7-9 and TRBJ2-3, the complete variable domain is DTGVSQNPRHKITKRGQNVTFRCDPISEHNRLYWYRQTLGQGPEFLTYFQNEAQLEKSRLLSDRFSAERPKGSFSTLEIQRTEQGDSAMYLCASSLADTQYFGPGTRLTVL.

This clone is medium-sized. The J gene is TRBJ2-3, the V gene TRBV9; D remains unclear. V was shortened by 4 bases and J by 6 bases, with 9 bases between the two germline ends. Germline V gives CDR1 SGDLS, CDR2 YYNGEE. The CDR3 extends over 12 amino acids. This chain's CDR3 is CASSPYGDTQYF. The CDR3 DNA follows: TGTGCCAGCAGCCCCTATGGGGATACGCAGTATTTT.

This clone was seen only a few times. CDR3 amino acids: CASSVGGNTEAFF. The CDR3, as DNA: TGTGCCAGCAGCGTGGGAGGCAACACTGAAGCTTTCTTT. J is TRBJ1-1 and V is TRBV11-3; no clear D gene. Between the trimmed V and J ends, which lost 5 bases and 2 bases, there was a span of 9 bases. CDR3 length: 13 residues. Germline loops: CDR1 SGHNT, CDR2 YENEEA.

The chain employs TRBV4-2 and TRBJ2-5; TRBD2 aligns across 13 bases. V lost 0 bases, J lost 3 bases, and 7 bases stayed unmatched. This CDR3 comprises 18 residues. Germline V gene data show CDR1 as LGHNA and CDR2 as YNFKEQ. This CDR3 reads CASSQDLTGTSGKETQYF. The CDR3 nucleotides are TGTGCCAGCAGCCAAGATCTTACCGGGACTAGCGGGAAAGAGACCCAGTACTTC.

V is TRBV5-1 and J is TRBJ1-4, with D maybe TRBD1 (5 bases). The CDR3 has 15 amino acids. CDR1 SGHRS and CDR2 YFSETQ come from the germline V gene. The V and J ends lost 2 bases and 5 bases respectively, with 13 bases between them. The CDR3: CASSFGRQPNEKLFF. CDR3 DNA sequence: TGCGCCAGCAGCTTCGGACGACAGCCCAATGAAAAACTGTTTTTT.

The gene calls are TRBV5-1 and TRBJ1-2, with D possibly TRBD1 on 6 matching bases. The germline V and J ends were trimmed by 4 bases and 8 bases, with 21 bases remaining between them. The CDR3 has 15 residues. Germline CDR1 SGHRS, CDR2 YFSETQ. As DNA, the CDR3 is TGCGCCAGCAGCCCCCGGACAGTCCCATCGGAGGGCTACACCTTC. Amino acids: CASSPRTVPSEGYTF.